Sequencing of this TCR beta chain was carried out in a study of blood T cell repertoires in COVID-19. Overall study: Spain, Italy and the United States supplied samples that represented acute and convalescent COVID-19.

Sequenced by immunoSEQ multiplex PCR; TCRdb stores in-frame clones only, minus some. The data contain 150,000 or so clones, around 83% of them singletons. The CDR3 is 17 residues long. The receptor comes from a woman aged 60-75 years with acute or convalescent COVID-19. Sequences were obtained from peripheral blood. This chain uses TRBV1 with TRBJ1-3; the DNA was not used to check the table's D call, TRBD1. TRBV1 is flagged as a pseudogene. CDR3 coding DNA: TGCACCAGCAGCCAAGACCCGGACAGGGTCTTTGGAAACACCATATATTTT. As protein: CTSSQDPDRVFGNTIYF.